This T cell receptor (beta chain) was sequenced for a study of CD8 T cells in ankylosing spondylitis. A few counts support this clonotype. The length of the CDR3 is 17 residues. Germline V lookup: CDR1 SGHTA, CDR2 FQGNSA. Trimming removed 2 bases at V and 5 bases at J, with 18 bases between. MiXCR, run by TCRdb on the 5' RACE reads, gives a single entry per CDR3 protein. The sample lists hundreds of thousands of distinct CDR3 sequences, 8% to 9% seen once, with 4% to 5.5% in the top ten. The TCR was taken from a female donor with ankylosing spondylitis or in good health (not recorded which). Input material: blood, either unsorted or a sorted T cell fraction (not recorded which). The chain joins TRBV7-2 to TRBJ2-2; D call uncertain. In DNA form, the CDR3 reads TGTGCCAGCAGCTTAATGGTTTCTCCGGGTGGGACCGGGGAGCTGTTTTTT. It translates to CASSLMVSPGGTGELFF.